A single sample is the source of the 32 T cell receptor beta chains below, sequenced in a study of T cells after yellow fever vaccination. A single record per CDR3 protein comes from TCRdb applying MiXCR to the 5' RACE reads. Here the sample spans almost 600,000 distinct CDR3 sequences, roughly 14% being singletons. This material consisted of PBMCs, taken on the day of the yellow fever booster vaccination. These receptors came from a man aged 25 to 40 who received the YFV17D yellow fever vaccine.

This clonotype was counted many times. J is TRBJ2-1 and V is TRBV18; 7 nucleotides align to TRBD1. The CDR3 runs to 15 residues. V lost 6 bases to trimming and J lost 0 bases; unmatched junction nucleotides: 5. Germline CDR1 reads KGHSH; CDR2 reads LQKENI. Written as DNA, the CDR3 is TGTGCCAGCTCCCAGGGGGACAGCTCCTACAATGAGCAGTTCTTC. Its protein product is CASSQGDSSYNEQFF.

This clonotype was recorded many times. V and J are TRBV6-2 or TRBV6-3 and TRBJ2-5; no definite D call. Trimming took 5 bases from V and 9 from J, leaving 10 bases between them. The CDR3 has 11 amino acids. CDR1 is MNHEY and CDR2 is SVGEGT in the germline V gene. CDR3 amino acids: CASSPEGAQYF. In nucleotides, the CDR3 is TGTGCCAGCAGTCCGGAAGGAGCCCAGTACTTC.

This rearrangement joins TRBV30 to TRBJ2-1; 13 bases agree with TRBD2. The ends lost 1 base at V and 2 bases at J; junction bases unmatched: 5. Germline V gene sequence: CDR1 GTSNPN, CDR2 SVGIG (reference sequence). The length of the CDR3 is 17 residues. In DNA form, the CDR3 reads TGTGCCTGGAGTGCGGGGACTAGCGGGAACCCCTACAATGAGCAGTTCTTC. Translation gives CAWSAGTSGNPYNEQFF. The complete variable domain, with remaining parts taken from reference TRBV30 and TRBJ2-1, reads SQTIHQWPATLVQPVGSPLSLECTVEGTSNPNLYWYRQAAGRGLQLLFYSVGIGQISSEVPQNLSASRPQDRQFILSSKKLLLSDSGFYLCAWSAGTSGNPYNEQFFGPGTRLTVL.

This chain's CDR3 is CASSLLGTDTDTQYF. CDR3 nucleotides: TGTGCCAGCAGCTTACTTGGGACAGACACAGATACGCAGTATTTT. The chain combines TRBV7-3 with TRBJ2-3; 7 bases line up with TRBD1. The CDR3 extends over 15 amino acids. The trim removed 2 bases at V and 2 bases at J, leaving 4 bases unmatched. The germline V gene has CDR1 SGHTA and CDR2 FQGTGA.

The V gene is TRBV5-1, the J gene TRBJ2-1; unclear D gene. V was cut by 6 bases and J by 0 bases, with 10 bases left in between. Per the germline V gene, CDR1 is SGHRS and CDR2 is YFSETQ. The CDR3 has 14 residues. CDR3 nucleotides: TGCGCCAGCAACCCGGATAGCTCCTACAATGAGCAGTTCTTC. Its protein product is CASNPDSSYNEQFF.

This clonotype was seen many times. The chain carries TRBV20-1 and TRBJ2-2; D could derive from TRBD1 or TRBD2 (5 bases each). V lost 6 bases to trimming and J lost 4 bases, with 15 bases between them. CDR1 is DFQATT and CDR2 is SNEGSKA in the germline V gene (reference sequence). The CDR3 totals 14 residues. The CDR3 reads CSATTTGLTGELFF. The CDR3 DNA sequence: TGCAGTGCAACGACAACGGGGCTCACCGGGGAGCTGTTTTTT.

This clonotype was detected only a few times. The chain joins TRBV5-1 to TRBJ2-6; possibly TRBD1 for D (6 bases). Germline assignment: CDR1 SGHRS and CDR2 YFSETQ. The CDR3 sequence is 18 residues long. V was cut by 0 bases and J by 2 bases, with 15 bases left in between. Here the CDR3 DNA reads TGCGCCAGCAGCTTGGCCGTTCCAGGGGCGGCTGGGGCCAACGTCCTGACTTTC. Amino acid sequence: CASSLAVPGAAGANVLTF.

CDR3 sequence (DNA): TGTGCCAGTCACAGGGAGGGGATCAACACTGAAGCTTTCTTT. It yields the protein CASHREGINTEAFF. The chain carries TRBV19 and TRBJ1-1; the D gene is possibly TRBD1 (6 bases). CDR3 size: 14 residues. V was pared by 8 bases and J by 2 bases, with 15 bases between. Per germline, CDR1 LNHDA and CDR2 SQIVND (reference sequence).

The chain carries TRBV4-3 and TRBJ1-4; TRBD1 aligns across 9 bases. The CDR3 is 15 residues long. With V trimmed by 5 bases and J by 7 bases, 8 bases remained unmatched. CDR1 and CDR2 (germline): LGHNA, YSLEER. The CDR3 DNA is TGCGCCAGCAGCACACCGGGACAGGGTTCTGAAAAACTGTTTTTT. It yields the protein CASSTPGQGSEKLFF.

This sequence joins TRBV7-9 and TRBJ1-4; D remains unclear. Germline V gives CDR1 SEHNR, CDR2 FQNEAQ (reference sequence). Between the trimmed V and J ends, which lost 5 bases and 5 bases, there was a span of 12 bases. The CDR3 has 14 amino acids. CDR3 protein: CASSRGSLNEKLFF. The CDR3 DNA reads as TGTGCCAGCAGCCGGGGATCTCTCAATGAAAAACTGTTTTTT.

This clonotype was found many times. This chain's CDR3 is CASSLQASGRVLRTQYF. CDR3 coding DNA: TGTGCCAGCAGTTTGCAGGCTAGCGGGAGAGTCCTAAGGACCCAGTACTTC. This chain connects TRBV28 to TRBJ2-5, with 10 positions matching TRBD2. Unmatched junction bases numbered 14, after V lost 3 bases and J lost 7 bases. This CDR3 comprises 17 residues. The germline gives CDR1 MDHEN, CDR2 SYDVKM.

The table lists this clonotype with a few counts. CDR3 sequence: CASSDGGYNSPLHF. In DNA, the CDR3 is TGTGCCAGCAGCGACGGCGGCTATAATTCACCCCTCCACTTT. The chain recombines TRBV7-9 with TRBJ1-6; D is uncertain. Germline-derived CDR1 and CDR2 are SEHNR and FQNEAQ (reference sequence). The CDR3 consists of 14 residues. With 5 bases removed from V and 3 bases from J, the gap between germline ends came to 8 bases.

The chain employs TRBV7-9 and TRBJ2-1; maybe TRBD2 (5 bases). V lost 7 bases to trimming and J lost 3 bases, with 16 bases between them. The V gene's germline CDR1 is SEHNR and CDR2 FQNEAQ (reference sequence). The CDR3 extends over 15 amino acids. CDR3 coding DNA: TGTGCCAGCACCCCAGCTAGCAGTTACTACAATGAGCAGTTCTTC. Its translation: CASTPASSYYNEQFF.

The chain links TRBV7-9 to TRBJ1-2; D is unresolved. CDR1 and CDR2 from the germline V gene are SEHNR and FQNEAQ (reference sequence). V was cut by 6 bases and J by 6 bases, with 8 bases left in between. CDR3 length: 11 amino acids. The CDR3 region has the DNA TGTGCCAGCAGGCAGGATAATGGCTACACCTTC. This translates into CASRQDNGYTF.

This clonotype was found many times. The rearrangement links TRBV19 to TRBJ1-5; no reliable D call. CDR3 length equals 13 residues. Germline CDR1 LNHDA, CDR2 SQIVND (reference sequence). V lost 2 bases and J lost 4, with 6 bases in between. CDR3 nucleotide sequence: TGTGCCAGTAGTATATCGGGTAATCAGCCCCAGCATTTT. This gives the protein CASSISGNQPQHF.

This clonotype was found many times. V gene TRBV12-3 or TRBV12-4 combines with J gene TRBJ1-6; D remains ambiguous. This CDR3 has 13 residues. Trimming stripped 2 bases from V and 10 bases from J, with 9 bases between. CDR3 protein: CASSLYAASPLHF. CDR3 sequence (DNA): TGTGCCAGCAGTTTATATGCGGCGTCACCCCTCCACTTT.

The chain has TRBV5-1 and TRBJ2-3; D uncertain. The CDR3 totals 16 residues. Trimming took off 0 bases at V and 2 bases at J, with 13 bases between the two ends. Germline-derived CDR1 and CDR2 are SGHRS and YFSETQ. This chain's CDR3 is CASSLAGKGVTDTQYF. CDR3 bases: TGCGCCAGCAGCTTGGCCGGCAAAGGAGTCACAGATACGCAGTATTTT.

This clonotype showed up just a few times. This chain joins TRBV19 and TRBJ1-1, with 9 bases that match TRBD1. Looked up from germline, CDR1 is LNHDA and CDR2 is SQIVND (reference sequence). J gave up 4 bases and V 10 bases, and 4 bases lay outside the gene matches. The CDR3 sequence is 12 residues long. CDR3 DNA: TGTGCCACCGCGGACAGGGGCACTGAAGCTTTCTTT. It is translated as CATADRGTEAFF.

This clonotype was seen a handful of times. The rearrangement joins TRBV5-1 to TRBJ2-7; TRBD1 is a possible D gene (6 bases). CDR3 length: 15 amino acids. In germline, CDR1 is SGHRS, CDR2 YFSETQ. The V gene lost 1 base and the J gene lost 2 bases, with 13 bases spanning the gap. The CDR3 nucleotides read TGCGCCAGCAGCTTGACAGGGCGAACAACCTACGAGCAGTACTTC. Protein: CASSLTGRTTYEQYF.

The chain joins TRBV27 to TRBJ2-3; possible D gene TRBD2, 5 bases. CDR1 is MNHEY, CDR2 SMNVEV, per germline (reference sequence). The V gene lost 1 base and the J gene lost 0 bases, with 20 bases spanning the gap. This CDR3 is built from 19 residues. CDR3 region: CASSLYYGVEAASTDTQYF. CDR3 in DNA: TGTGCCAGCAGTTTATATTACGGGGTTGAGGCTGCTAGCACAGATACGCAGTATTTT.

This clonotype appeared a single time. The CDR3 DNA is TGTGCCAGCAGAGGTGGAGGGACCCCAAACATTCAGTACTTC. This encodes CASRGGGTPNIQYF. The V gene is TRBV28, the J gene TRBJ2-4, with D maybe TRBD2 (6 bases). Deletions cut 6 bases from V and 6 bases from J, with 15 bases between. Germline V gene sequence: CDR1 MDHEN, CDR2 SYDVKM. CDR3 length equals 14 residues.

This clonotype was seen a handful of times. This chain connects TRBV18 to TRBJ2-1; 10 bases map to TRBD2. In germline, CDR1 is KGHSH, CDR2 LQKENI. CDR3 size: 17 residues. After removal of 5 bases from V and 7 bases from J, the junction contained 14 bases not matched to a gene. The CDR3 here is CASSGRFQSSGSNEQFF. The CDR3 DNA follows: TGTGCCAGCTCAGGACGGTTTCAGTCTAGCGGGAGTAATGAGCAGTTCTTC.

This chain connects TRBV5-6 to TRBJ2-2; D gene uncertain. Per germline, CDR1 SGHDT and CDR2 YYEEEE. This CDR3 region has 13 residues. Trimming shortened V by 2 bases and J by 6 bases, and 8 bases separated the two germline ends. CDR3: CASSFPVAGELFF. The CDR3 DNA reads as TGTGCCAGCAGCTTTCCTGTCGCCGGGGAGCTGTTTTTT.

This clonotype was seen a handful of times. This chain connects TRBV12-3 or TRBV12-4 to TRBJ2-1; TRBD2 agrees at 8 bases. The ends lost 3 bases at V and 4 bases at J; junction bases unmatched: 8. CDR3 length: 16 residues. The CDR3 DNA reads TGTGCCAGCAGTTTGTGGGCTACGGGAGGGTACAATGAGCAGTTCTTC. Translated, it gives CASSLWATGGYNEQFF.

This clonotype was counted at least ten times. The chain carries TRBV5-1 and TRBJ2-1, with 8 nucleotides matching TRBD2. In germline, CDR1 is SGHRS, CDR2 YFSETQ. The CDR3 extends over 16 amino acids. J gave up 1 base and V 4 bases, and 7 bases lay outside the gene matches. The CDR3 nucleotides read TGCGCCAGCAGCGGGGGAGCGGGAGTGTCCTACAATGAGCAGTTCTTC. Its translation: CASSGGAGVSYNEQFF.

V gene TRBV6-2 or TRBV6-3 combines with J gene TRBJ2-6; maybe TRBD1 (5 bases). Germline values: CDR1 MNHEY, CDR2 SVGEGT. The CDR3 contains 21 residues. Trimming pared 0 bases from V and 0 bases from J, leaving 21 bases between. The CDR3 spells CASSYSGWTRDRSSGANVLTF. Written as DNA, the CDR3 is TGTGCCAGCAGTTACTCCGGCTGGACAAGGGATCGGAGCTCTGGGGCCAACGTCCTGACTTTC.

J is TRBJ2-1 and V is TRBV27; 8 positions agree with TRBD2. Germline trimming cut 6 bases from V and 3 bases from J; bases unmatched to any gene: 19. CDR3 length: 19 residues. Germline V gene sequence: CDR1 MNHEY, CDR2 SMNVEV (reference sequence). The CDR3 coding sequence is TGTGCCAGCAGCTGGCGGGCTAGCGGGCCGGAACTCAGCTACAATGAGCAGTTCTTC. It is translated as CASSWRASGPELSYNEQFF.

There are a few counts of this clonotype. The chain employs TRBV10-2 and TRBJ2-3, with a possible D match to TRBD2 (6 bases). Germline V gene lookup returns CDR1 WSHSY and CDR2 SAAADI. CDR3 size: 17 residues. V shed 7 bases and J shed 3 bases, with 23 bases lying between them. CDR3 nucleotides: TGCGCCAGCAATGGGGCCAGTCTGGCGGGGATGACAGATACGCAGTATTTT. Its protein product is CASNGASLAGMTDTQYF.

The rearrangement joins TRBV5-1 to TRBJ2-7; D may match TRBD1 or TRBD2 (5 bases each). This CDR3 is built from 14 residues. Germline-derived CDR1 and CDR2 are SGHRS and YFSETQ. V lost 0 bases and J 4 bases, leaving 11 bases between the germline ends. CDR3 protein: CASSLARGGYEQYF. For the CDR3, the DNA is TGCGCCAGCAGCTTGGCCCGGGGCGGTTACGAGCAGTACTTC.

The rearrangement links TRBV7-2 to TRBJ2-3; the D gene is possibly TRBD1 (7 bases). This CDR3 is 16 amino acids long. The V gene's germline CDR1 is SGHTA and CDR2 FQGNSA. Trimming left V 8 bases short and J 2 bases short, with 20 bases between. CDR3 DNA: TGTGCCAGCTCCAGGGGGGCACGTTCCTTCACAGATACGCAGTATTTT. Amino acids: CASSRGARSFTDTQYF.

The chain recombines TRBV29-1 with TRBJ2-3; the match to TRBD2 covers 11 bases. This CDR3 region has 16 residues. Germline loops: CDR1 SQVTM, CDR2 ANQGSEA. J gave up 1 base and V 4 bases, and 7 bases lay outside the gene matches. CDR3 nucleotide sequence: TGCAGCGTTGTAGCGGGAGGGCCGAGAGGCACAGATACGCAGTATTTT. Translation gives CSVVAGGPRGTDTQYF.

This clonotype was seen only a few times. The J gene is TRBJ1-2, the V gene TRBV12-3 or TRBV12-4; the D is unclear. This CDR3 has 13 amino acids. The V and J ends lost 8 bases and 1 base respectively, with 11 bases between them. CDR3 sequence (DNA): TGTGCCAGCGGTAATGGGGTTAACTATGGCTACACCTTC. It yields the protein CASGNGVNYGYTF.